A selection of T cell receptor beta chains follows, all from one sample in a study of technical replicates of blood from four donors. The assay was immunoSEQ multiplex PCR, and TCRdb's table has in-frame clones only and misses some. The table lists 100,000 or so clones, around 96% of them singletons. The sequenced sample consisted of T cells isolated from PBMCs. These TCRs come from a human donor in good health. Each CDR3 is given with its conserved first and last residue. A D gene is named only where the DNA matches it firmly.

d_gene,len,v_gene,CDR3aa
TRBD2,17,TRBV15,CATSRTIAGSSYNEQFF
.,15,TRBV27,CASSLYRGRADTQYF
.,21,TRBV4-1,CASRKRGQGGKLAEMEYEQYF
.,13,TRBV18,CASSTDWNTEAFF
TRBD1,14,TRBV5-4,CASSPGTGDNEQFF
.,14,TRBV4-1,CASSQLTNYNEQFF
TRBD2,14,TRBV27,CASSLWTSGSEQYF
.,11,TRBV19,CASVVNTEAFF
.,14,TRBV5-1,CASSPGLTNEKLFF
.,15,TRBV21-1,CASIPDKGGRETQYF
.,14,TRBV2,CASGPQTASYEQYF
.,13,TRBV29-1,CSVGGTADEKLFF
.,17,TRBV1,CTSSQGTSGAGTDTQYF
.,13,TRBV10-1,CASSESPGYEQYF
.,13,TRBV6-4,CASSAFGADTQYF
.,12,TRBV2,CASKRRLYGYTF
TRBD2,15,TRBV2,CASSAIAGDIYEQYF
TRBD2,20,TRBV6-4,CASSDTAASGDPSSYNEQFF
.,14,TRBV28,CASTSGGADEKLFF
TRBD2,15,TRBV5-1,CASSLRGLAGNEQFF
TRBD2,16,TRBV9,CASSVGGGGAAETQYF
TRBD1,15,TRBV6-1,CASSDMGQGAYEQYF
TRBD2,18,TRBV4-1,CASSQGVAGGTPYNEQFF
TRBD1,15,TRBV7-9,CASSSRTGSSYGYTF
.,14,TRBV25-1,CASSQGQGGTEAFF
.,14,TRBV5-4,CASSLRQVQETQYF